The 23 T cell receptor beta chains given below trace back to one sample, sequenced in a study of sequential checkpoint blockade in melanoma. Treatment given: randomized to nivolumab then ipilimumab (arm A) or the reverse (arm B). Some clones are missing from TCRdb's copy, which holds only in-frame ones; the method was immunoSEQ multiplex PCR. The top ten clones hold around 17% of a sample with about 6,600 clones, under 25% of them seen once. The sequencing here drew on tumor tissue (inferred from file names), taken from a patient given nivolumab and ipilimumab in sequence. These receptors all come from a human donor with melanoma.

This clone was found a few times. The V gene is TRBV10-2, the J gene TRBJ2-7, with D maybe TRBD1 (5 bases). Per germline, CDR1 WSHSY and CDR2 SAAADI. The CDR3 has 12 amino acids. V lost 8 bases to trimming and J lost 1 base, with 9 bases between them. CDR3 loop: CASGAGSYEQYF. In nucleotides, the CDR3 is TGCGCCAGCGGGGCTGGGTCCTACGAGCAGTACTTC.

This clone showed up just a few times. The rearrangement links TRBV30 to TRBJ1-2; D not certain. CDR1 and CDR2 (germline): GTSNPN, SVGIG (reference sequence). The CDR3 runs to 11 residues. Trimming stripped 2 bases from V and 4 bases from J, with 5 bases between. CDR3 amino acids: CAWSRPYGYTF. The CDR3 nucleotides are TGTGCCTGGAGTCGTCCCTATGGCTACACCTTC.

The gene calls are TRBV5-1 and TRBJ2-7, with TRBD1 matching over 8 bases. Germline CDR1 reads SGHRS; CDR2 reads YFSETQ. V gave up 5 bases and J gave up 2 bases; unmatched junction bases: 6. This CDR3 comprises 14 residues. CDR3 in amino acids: CASRPWDRPYEQYF. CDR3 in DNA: TGCGCCAGCAGACCCTGGGACAGGCCCTACGAGCAGTACTTC.

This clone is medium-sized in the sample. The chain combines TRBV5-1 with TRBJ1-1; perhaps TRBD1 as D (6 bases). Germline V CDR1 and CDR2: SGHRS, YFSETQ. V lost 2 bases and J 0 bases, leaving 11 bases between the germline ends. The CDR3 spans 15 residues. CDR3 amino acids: CASSLGGDMNTEAFF. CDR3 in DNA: TGCGCCAGCAGCTTAGGAGGGGACATGAACACTGAAGCTTTCTTT.

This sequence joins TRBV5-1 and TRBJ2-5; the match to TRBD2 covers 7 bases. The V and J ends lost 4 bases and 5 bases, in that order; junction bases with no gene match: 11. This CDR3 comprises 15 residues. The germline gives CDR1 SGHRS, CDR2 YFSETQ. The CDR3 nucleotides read TGCGCCAGCAGCAGGGAGGGACTTGTAAAGGAGACCCAGTACTTC. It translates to CASSREGLVKETQYF. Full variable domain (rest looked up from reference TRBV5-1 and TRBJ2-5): KAGVTQTPRYLIKTRGQQVTLSCSPISGHRSVSWYQQTPGQGLQFLFEYFSETQRNKGNFPGRFSGRQFSNSRSEMNVSTLELGDSALYLCASSREGLVKETQYFGPGTRLLVL.

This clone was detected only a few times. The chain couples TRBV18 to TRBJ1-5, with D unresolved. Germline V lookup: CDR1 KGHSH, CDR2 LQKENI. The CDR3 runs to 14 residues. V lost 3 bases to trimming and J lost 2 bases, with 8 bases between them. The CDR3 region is CASSPRSGNQPQHF. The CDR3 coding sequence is TGTGCCAGCTCACCGAGATCGGGCAATCAGCCCCAGCATTTT.

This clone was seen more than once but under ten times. The CDR3 DNA reads TGTGCCAGCAGCTTCCCATCTAACGGGGGAAGTTTCGGCTACACCTTC. This codes for CASSFPSNGGSFGYTF. The chain combines TRBV11-3 with TRBJ1-2; a possible D gene is TRBD1 (5 bases). Germline V lookup: CDR1 SGHNT, CDR2 YENEEA. The CDR3 consists of 16 residues. The germline V and J ends were trimmed by 3 bases and 8 bases, with 22 bases remaining between them.

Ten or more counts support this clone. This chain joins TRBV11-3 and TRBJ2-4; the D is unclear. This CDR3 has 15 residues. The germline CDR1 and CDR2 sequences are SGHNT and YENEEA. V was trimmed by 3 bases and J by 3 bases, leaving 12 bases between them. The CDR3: CASSLSPPGKNIQYF. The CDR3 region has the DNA TGTGCCAGCAGCTTGTCCCCTCCGGGCAAAAACATTCAGTACTTC. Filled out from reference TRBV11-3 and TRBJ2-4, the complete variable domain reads EAGVVQSPRYKIIEKKQPVAFWCNPISGHNTLYWYLQNLGQGPELLIRYENEEAVDDSQLPKDRFSAERLKGVDSTLKIQPAELGDSAVYLCASSLSPPGKNIQYFGAGTRLSVL.

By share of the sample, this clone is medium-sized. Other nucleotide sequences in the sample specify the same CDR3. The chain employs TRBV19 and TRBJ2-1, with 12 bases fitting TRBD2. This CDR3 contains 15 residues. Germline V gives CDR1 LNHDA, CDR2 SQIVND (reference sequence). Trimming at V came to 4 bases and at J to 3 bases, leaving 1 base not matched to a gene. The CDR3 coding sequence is TGTGCCAGTAGTAAGACTAGCGGGAGCTACAATGAGCAGTTCTTC. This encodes CASSKTSGSYNEQFF.

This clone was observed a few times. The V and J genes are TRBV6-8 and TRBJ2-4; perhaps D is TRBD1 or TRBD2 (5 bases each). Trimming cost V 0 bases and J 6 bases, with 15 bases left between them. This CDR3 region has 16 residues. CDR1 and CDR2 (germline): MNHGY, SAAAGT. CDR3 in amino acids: CASSYSGTGTLNIQYF. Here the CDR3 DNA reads TGTGCCAGCAGTTACTCGGGAACCGGGACGTTAAACATTCAGTACTTC.

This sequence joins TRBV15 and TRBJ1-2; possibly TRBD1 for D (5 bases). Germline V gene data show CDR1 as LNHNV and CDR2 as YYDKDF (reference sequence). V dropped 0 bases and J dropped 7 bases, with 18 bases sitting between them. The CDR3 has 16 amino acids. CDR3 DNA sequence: TGTGCCACCAGCAGAGATCGGGGCCTGGATCTCCGTGGCTACACCTTC. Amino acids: CATSRDRGLDLRGYTF.

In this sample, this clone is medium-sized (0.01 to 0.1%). The CDR3 nucleotides read TGTGCCAGCTCAGGTCGAAGCAATCAGCCCCAGCATTTT. Amino acids: CASSGRSNQPQHF. The rearrangement links TRBV6-8 to TRBJ1-5; D unresolved. The CDR3 totals 13 residues. V was clipped by 8 bases and J by 1 base, with 9 bases between them. Germline V CDR1 and CDR2: MNHGY, SAAAGT.

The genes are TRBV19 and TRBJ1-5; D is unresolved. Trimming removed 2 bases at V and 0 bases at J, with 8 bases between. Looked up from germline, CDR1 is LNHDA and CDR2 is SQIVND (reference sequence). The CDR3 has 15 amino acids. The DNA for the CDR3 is TGTGCCAGTAGTATAACCAGTTATAGCAATCAGCCCCAGCATTTT. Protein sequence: CASSITSYSNQPQHF. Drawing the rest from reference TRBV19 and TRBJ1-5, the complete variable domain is DGGITQSPKYLFRKEGQNVTLSCEQNLNHDAMYWYRQDPGQGLRLIYYSQIVNDFQKGDIAEGYSVSREKKESFPLTVTSAQKNPTAFYLCASSITSYSNQPQHFGDGTRLSIL.

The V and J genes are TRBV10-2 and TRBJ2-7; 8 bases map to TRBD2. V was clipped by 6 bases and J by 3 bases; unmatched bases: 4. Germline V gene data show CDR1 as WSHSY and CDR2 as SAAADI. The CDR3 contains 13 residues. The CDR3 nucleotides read TGCGCCAGCAGACCGGGACTAGTCTACGAGCAGTACTTC. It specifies CASRPGLVYEQYF.

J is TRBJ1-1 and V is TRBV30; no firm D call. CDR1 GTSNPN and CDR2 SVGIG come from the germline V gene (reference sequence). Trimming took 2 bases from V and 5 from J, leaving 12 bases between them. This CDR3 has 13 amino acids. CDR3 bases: TGTGCCTGGAGTAAAGGGTTAAGGACTGAAGCTTTCTTT. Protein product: CAWSKGLRTEAFF.

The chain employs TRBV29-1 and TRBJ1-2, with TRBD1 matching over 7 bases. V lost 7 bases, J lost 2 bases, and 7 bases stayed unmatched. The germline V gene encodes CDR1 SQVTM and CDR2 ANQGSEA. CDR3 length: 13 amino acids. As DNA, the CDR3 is TGCAGCGCCGACAGGGAGAAGAACTATGGCTACACCTTC. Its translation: CSADREKNYGYTF.

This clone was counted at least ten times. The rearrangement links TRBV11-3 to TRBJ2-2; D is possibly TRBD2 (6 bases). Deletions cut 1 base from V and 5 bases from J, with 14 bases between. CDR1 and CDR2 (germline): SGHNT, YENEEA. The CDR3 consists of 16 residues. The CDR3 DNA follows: TGTGCCAGCAGCTTAGGTTACAGCGGGTGGACCGGGGAGCTGTTTTTT. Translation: CASSLGYSGWTGELFF.

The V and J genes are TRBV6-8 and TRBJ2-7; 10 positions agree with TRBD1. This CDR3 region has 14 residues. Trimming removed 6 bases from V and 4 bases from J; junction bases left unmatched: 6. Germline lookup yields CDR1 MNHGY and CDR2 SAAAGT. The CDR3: CASSQGQGRYEQYF. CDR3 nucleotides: TGTGCCAGCAGCCAGGGACAGGGGAGATACGAGCAGTACTTC.

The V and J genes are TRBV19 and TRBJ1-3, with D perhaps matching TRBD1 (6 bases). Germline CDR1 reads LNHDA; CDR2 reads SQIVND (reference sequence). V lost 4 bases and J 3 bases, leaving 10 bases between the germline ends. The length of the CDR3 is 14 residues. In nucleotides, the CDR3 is TGTGCCAGTAGTACCTGGGGGCTTGGAAACACCATATATTTT. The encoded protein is CASSTWGLGNTIYF.

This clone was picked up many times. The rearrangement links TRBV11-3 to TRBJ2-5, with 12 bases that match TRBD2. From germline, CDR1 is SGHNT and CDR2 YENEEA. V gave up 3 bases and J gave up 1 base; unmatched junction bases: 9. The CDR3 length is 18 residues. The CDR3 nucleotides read TGTGCCAGCAGCTTTAGACTAGCGGGGGACCTATCCCAAGAGACCCAGTACTTC. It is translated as CASSFRLAGDLSQETQYF.

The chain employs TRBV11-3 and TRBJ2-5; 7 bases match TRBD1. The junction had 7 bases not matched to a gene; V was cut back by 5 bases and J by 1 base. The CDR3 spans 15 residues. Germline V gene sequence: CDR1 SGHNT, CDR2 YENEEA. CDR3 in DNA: TGTGCCAGCAGCCCGGGACAGAGGTTCCAAGAGACCCAGTACTTC. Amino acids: CASSPGQRFQETQYF.

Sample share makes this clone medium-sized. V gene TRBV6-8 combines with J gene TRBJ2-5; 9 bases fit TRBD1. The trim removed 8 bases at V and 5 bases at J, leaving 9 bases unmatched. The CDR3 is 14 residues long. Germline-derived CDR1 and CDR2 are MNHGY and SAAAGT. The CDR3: CASELDRGLETQYF. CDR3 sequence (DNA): TGTGCCAGCGAGTTGGACAGGGGTTTGGAGACCCAGTACTTC.

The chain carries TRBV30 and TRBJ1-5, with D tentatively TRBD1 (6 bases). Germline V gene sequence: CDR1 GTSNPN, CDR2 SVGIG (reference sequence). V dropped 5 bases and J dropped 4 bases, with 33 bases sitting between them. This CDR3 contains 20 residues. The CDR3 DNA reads TGTGCCTGGGGGACATCCGCCACCAAACTCACAGGGACACGGAATCAGCCCCAGCATTTT. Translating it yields CAWGTSATKLTGTRNQPQHF.